Listed below are T cell receptor beta chains from one sample, sequenced in a study of shared clonotypes between healthy human individuals. This table comes from immunoSEQ multiplex PCR, and its TCRdb copy is limited to in-frame clones, with some not included. In the table there are millions of clones, about 95% of which are singletons. The sequenced material came from naive CD8+ T cells sorted from blood. The receptor source for this set is a man between 18 and 29 years old in good health. The CDR3 runs from the conserved cysteine through the conserved F or W. The D gene is left open where the match is weak. Size is stated for part of the rows, as once, few or many counts, or as a class when the clone is expanded.

v_gene	j_gene	len	d_gene	abundance	CDR3nt	CDR3aa
TRBV28	TRBJ1-1	13	TRBD1	.	TGTGCCAGCAGCCCGGGACAGATCTCTGAAGCTTTCTTT	CASSPGQISEAFF
TRBV29-1	TRBJ2-7	14	.	.	TGCAGCGTTGAAGGACAGTCTGGGGTCTACGAGCAGTACTTC	CSVEGQSGVYEQYF
TRBV28	TRBJ2-7	11	.	.	TGTGCCAGCAGCACAGGGTTAGAGCAGTACTTC	CASSTGLEQYF
TRBV10-2	TRBJ2-7	15	TRBD1	.	TGCGCCAGCAGTGAGGACAGGGGCCTTCTCGACGAGCAGTACTTC	CASSEDRGLLDEQYF
TRBV27	TRBJ2-1	15	.	once	TGTGCCAGCAGTGACTTGCCGAGCTCCTACAATGAGCAGTTCTTC	CASSDLPSSYNEQFF
TRBV4-1	TRBJ1-2	15	TRBD1	.	TGCGCCAGCAGCCAGACCCCGACAGGGGGCTATGGCTACACCTTC	CASSQTPTGGYGYTF
TRBV7-6	TRBJ1-1	14	.	.	TGTGCCAGCAGCTTAGCGGGGGGGTCGTCTGAAGCTTTCTTT	CASSLAGGSSEAFF
TRBV5-1	TRBJ2-7	14	.	once	TGCGCCAGCAGCTTGCCAGGGGACTCCTACGAGCAGTACTTC	CASSLPGDSYEQYF
TRBV29-1	TRBJ2-7	14	TRBD1	once	TGCAGCGTCTCCGGGACAGGGACGTTCTACGAGCAGTACTTC	CSVSGTGTFYEQYF
TRBV1	TRBJ2-7	15	.	.	TGCACCAGCAGCCAAGTCAGGCAGAGCTCCTACGAGCAGTACTTC	CTSSQVRQSSYEQYF
TRBV5-4	TRBJ1-5	12	.	.	TGTGCCAGCAGCTTGGACGATCAGCCCCAGCATTTT	CASSLDDQPQHF
TRBV5-4	TRBJ2-7	15	TRBD2	.	TGTGCCAGCAGCTTCGGGACTAGCGGGGGCTACGAGCAGTACTTC	CASSFGTSGGYEQYF
TRBV27	TRBJ2-7	15	TRBD2	.	TGTGCCAGCAGTCTCCTAGCGGGGGGGATCTACGAGCAGTACTTC	CASSLLAGGIYEQYF
TRBV7-8	TRBJ2-1	15	.	.	TGTGCCAGCAGCTTAAGGGGAAGCTCCTACAATGAGCAGTTCTTC	CASSLRGSSYNEQFF
TRBV27	TRBJ1-4	14	.	.	TGTGCCAGCAGCTACGACAGATGGGATGGCAAACTGTTTTTT	CASSYDRWDGKLFF
TRBV4-1	TRBJ2-1	15	.	.	TGCGCCAGCAGCCAAGCAGGGGACTCCTACAATGAGCAGTTCTTC	CASSQAGDSYNEQFF
TRBV11-2	TRBJ1-1	14	.	.	TGTGCCAGCAGCCCAGCAGGGTTTTACACTGAAGCTTTCTTT	CASSPAGFYTEAFF
TRBV6-5	TRBJ1-2	16	.	.	TGTGCCAGCAGTTACTCAACCGGGGAGGGTGACTATGGCTACACCTTC	CASSYSTGEGDYGYTF
TRBV7-9	TRBJ2-3	14	.	once	TGTGCCAGCAGCCGTGCCCCTAGCACAGATACGCAGTATTTT	CASSRAPSTDTQYF
TRBV5-6	TRBJ1-5	15	.	.	TGTGCCAGCAGCTTCGGGGCCTCAAGCAATCAGCCCCAGCATTTT	CASSFGASSNQPQHF
TRBV6-5	TRBJ2-7	15	TRBD2	.	TGTGCCAGCAGAGAACTAGCGGGAGGAACCTACGAGCAGTACTTC	CASRELAGGTYEQYF
TRBV13	TRBJ2-1	11	.	.	TGTGCCAGCAGCTCACGGGAGGAGCAGTTCTTC	CASSSREEQFF
TRBV27	TRBJ1-2	13	.	.	TGTGCCAGCAGTGGGGGGGGTTTCTATGGCTACACCTTC	CASSGGGFYGYTF
TRBV5-6	TRBJ2-1	14	TRBD2	.	TGTGCCAGCAGCTTGGTACTAGCGGGAATTGAGCAGTTCTTC	CASSLVLAGIEQFF
TRBV7-9	TRBJ1-1	16	.	.	TGTGCCAGCAGCTTAGGGCCAAGCGTGGACGGCACTGAAGCTTTCTTT	CASSLGPSVDGTEAFF
TRBV7-7	TRBJ2-3	15	.	.	TGTGCTAGCAGCTTAGACGGGGGGCCAGGAGATACGCAGTATTTT	CASSLDGGPGDTQYF
TRBV2	TRBJ2-5	15	.	.	TGTGCCAGCAGTGAAGCGGGGACTGTCTCAGAGACCCAGTACTTC	CASSEAGTVSETQYF
TRBV4-3	TRBJ2-5	14	.	once	TGCGCCAGCAGCCAAGTCGGGGCCCTGGAGACCCAGTACTTC	CASSQVGALETQYF
TRBV25-1	TRBJ2-3	14	.	.	TGTGCCAGCAGTGGCGCCGGGAGCACAGATACGCAGTATTTT	CASSGAGSTDTQYF
TRBV10-2	TRBJ2-6	15	.	.	TGCGCCAGCAGTCACAGGGCTTATGGGGCCAACGTCCTGACTTTC	CASSHRAYGANVLTF
TRBV7-7	TRBJ2-5	13	TRBD2	once	TGTGCTAGCAGCGAGGGACTATTGGAGACCCAGTACTTC	CASSEGLLETQYF
TRBV7-8	TRBJ2-5	16	.	.	TGTGCCAGCAGCCAGACTAGTGATTCTCGGGTAGAGACCCAGTACTTC	CASSQTSDSRVETQYF
TRBV4-1	TRBJ2-7	16	TRBD2	.	TGCGCCAGCAGCCTTATCAATAGCGGGCGATCCTACGAGCAGTACTTC	CASSLINSGRSYEQYF
TRBV7-3	TRBJ2-1	13	.	.	TGTGCCAGCAGCTCCACAACTTACAATGAGCAGTTCTTC	CASSSTTYNEQFF
TRBV2	TRBJ2-7	14	TRBD1	.	TGTGCCAGCAGTGCCGGGACAGCCTCCTACGAGCAGTACTTC	CASSAGTASYEQYF
TRBV11-2	TRBJ2-2	15	TRBD2	.	TGTGCCAGCAGGCGGACTAGCGGGTACACCGGGGAGCTGTTTTTT	CASRRTSGYTGELFF
TRBV27	TRBJ2-7	14	TRBD1	.	TGTGCCAGCAGTTTTGTCGAGGGGGCGCGCGAGCAGTACTTC	CASSFVEGAREQYF
TRBV29-1	TRBJ2-7	12	.	.	TGCAGCGTGGCGACAGGTTCCTACGAGCAGTACTTC	CSVATGSYEQYF
TRBV6-5	TRBJ2-1	13	TRBD2	.	TGTGCCAGCGGGACTAGCGGGCGGAATGAGCAGTTCTTC	CASGTSGRNEQFF
TRBV5-4	TRBJ2-5	16	TRBD2	.	TGTGCCAGCAGCTGGGCGGGTCCTAGCGGGAAAGAGACCCAGTACTTC	CASSWAGPSGKETQYF
TRBV6-6	TRBJ1-3	16	.	.	TGTGCCAGCAGTTACTGGGCGGGAGGGACGGGAAACACCATATATTTT	CASSYWAGGTGNTIYF
TRBV6-6	TRBJ2-5	14	.	.	TGTGCCAGCAGTTACATGACTAGGGTAGAGACCCAGTACTTC	CASSYMTRVETQYF
TRBV27	TRBJ1-1	15	TRBD1	.	TGTGCCAGCAGTCCTCTCGGACAGGAGGGCACTGAAGCTTTCTTT	CASSPLGQEGTEAFF
TRBV30	TRBJ2-7	15	TRBD2	once	TGTGCCTGGAGTGTACTAGCGGGAGGGAATCGCGAGCAGTACTTC	CAWSVLAGGNREQYF
TRBV5-1	TRBJ2-1	16	.	.	TGCGCCAGCAGCTGGCTGGGACTCGAGGTCTACAATGAGCAGTTCTTC	CASSWLGLEVYNEQFF
TRBV25-1	TRBJ2-7	11	.	.	TGTGCCAGCATTCGAGGGTACGAGCAGTACTTC	CASIRGYEQYF
TRBV6-5	TRBJ2-7	13	.	.	TGTGCCAGCTCACCGGGACTCACCTACGAGCAGTACTTC	CASSPGLTYEQYF
TRBV7-9	TRBJ2-7	12	.	.	TGTGCCAGCAGCTTGCTAGGGTACGAGCAGTACTTC	CASSLLGYEQYF
TRBV19	TRBJ2-2	11	.	.	TGTGCCAGCGGGGCCGCCGGGGAGCTGTTTTTT	CASGAAGELFF